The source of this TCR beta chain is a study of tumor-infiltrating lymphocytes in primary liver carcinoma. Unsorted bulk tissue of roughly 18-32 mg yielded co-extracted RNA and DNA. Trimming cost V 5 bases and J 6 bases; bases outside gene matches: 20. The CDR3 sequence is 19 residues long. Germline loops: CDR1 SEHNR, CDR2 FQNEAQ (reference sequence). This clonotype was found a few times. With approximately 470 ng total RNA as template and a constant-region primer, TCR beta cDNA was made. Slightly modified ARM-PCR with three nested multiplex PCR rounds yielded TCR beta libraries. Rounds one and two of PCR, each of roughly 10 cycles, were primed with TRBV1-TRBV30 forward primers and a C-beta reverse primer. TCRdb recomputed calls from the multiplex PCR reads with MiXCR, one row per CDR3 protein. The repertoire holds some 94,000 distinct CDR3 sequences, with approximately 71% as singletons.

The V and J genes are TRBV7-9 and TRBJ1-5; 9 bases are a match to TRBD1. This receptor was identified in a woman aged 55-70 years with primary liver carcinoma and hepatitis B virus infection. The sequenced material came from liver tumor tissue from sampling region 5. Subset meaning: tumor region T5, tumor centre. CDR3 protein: CASSKYVPGQGQTSQPQHF. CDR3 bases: TGTGCCAGCAGCAAATACGTCCCGGGACAGGGACAGACAAGTCAGCCCCAGCATTTT.